Following are 10 T cell receptor beta chains from one sample sequenced in a study of blood T cell repertoires in COVID-19. The data were produced by immunoSEQ multiplex PCR, yet TCRdb's version contains in-frame clones alone and is incomplete. This table holds some 180,000 clones, 82% found once. Sequenced material: PBMCs or T cells enriched from blood (not recorded which). These receptors originate from an older woman with acute COVID-19.

This clone came up a few times. This chain links TRBV7-9 with TRBJ2-2; 7 positions agree with TRBD1. Germline assignment: CDR1 SEHNR and CDR2 FQNEAQ (reference sequence). The V and J ends lost 2 bases and 7 bases, in that order; junction bases with no gene match: 7. This CDR3 is built from 15 residues. The CDR3 protein is CASSLISGGVGELFF. Written as DNA, the CDR3 is TGTGCCAGCAGCTTAATCTCAGGGGGAGTCGGGGAGCTGTTTTTT.

The chain carries TRBV7-9 and TRBJ2-2, with D tentatively TRBD1 (5 bases). The CDR3 totals 14 residues. The germline gives CDR1 SEHNR, CDR2 FQNEAQ (reference sequence). V lost 2 bases and J lost 5, with 9 bases in between. The CDR3 sequence: CASSLIGETGELFF. CDR3 nucleotide sequence: TGTGCCAGCAGCTTAATAGGGGAAACCGGGGAGCTGTTTTTT.

This chain joins TRBV7-8 and TRBJ2-7; D gene uncertain. The length of the CDR3 is 13 residues. The germline gives CDR1 SGHVS, CDR2 FQNEAQ. V lost 5 bases to trimming and J lost 6 bases, with 14 bases between them. CDR3 in DNA: TGTGCCAGCAGCCGAAATGCCATGGCCGAGCAGTACGTC. Residues: CASSRNAMAEQYV.

This chain connects TRBV5-8 to TRBJ2-1; TRBD1 agrees at 7 bases. The V gene end was trimmed by 0 bases and the J gene end by 8 bases; junction bases not matched to a gene: 14. Germline CDR1 is SGHTS and CDR2 is YDEGEE. The CDR3 covers 17 residues. The DNA for the CDR3 is TGTGCCAGCAGCTTGGGACAGGGTGTCGACTCGGCGGATGAGCAGTTCTTC. Its translation: CASSLGQGVDSADEQFF.

J is TRBJ1-1 and V is TRBV5-1; D gene uncertain. Germline loops: CDR1 SGHRS, CDR2 YFSETQ. Trimming cost V 3 bases and J 7 bases, with 19 bases left between them. This CDR3 has 15 residues. CDR3 sequence: CASSSDGVIPYEAFF. The CDR3 DNA reads TGCGCCAGCAGCTCCGACGGAGTTATCCCATATGAAGCTTTCTTT.

This CDR3 is CASSHQLGSHEQYF. The DNA of the CDR3 is TGCGCCAGCAGCCACCAACTAGGATCCCACGAGCAGTACTTC. The chain couples TRBV4-1 to TRBJ2-7, with D perhaps TRBD2 (5 bases). Deletions cut 3 bases from V and 5 bases from J, with 14 bases between. There are 14 residues in the CDR3. Germline CDR1 MGHRA, CDR2 YSYEKL.

The chain uses TRBV5-4 and TRBJ2-5, with 9 positions matching TRBD2. The V gene's germline CDR1 is SGHNT and CDR2 YYREEE (reference sequence). This CDR3 is built from 15 residues. V was pared by 2 bases and J by 4 bases, with 6 bases of the junction left unmatched. Here the CDR3 DNA reads TGTGCCAGCAGCTTCGGACTAGCGCTCACAGAGACCCAGTACTTC. Its translation: CASSFGLALTETQYF.

The chain carries TRBV30 and TRBJ2-7; D is undetermined. CDR1 and CDR2 (germline): GTSNPN, SVGIG (reference sequence). The CDR3 extends over 13 amino acids. The V gene lost 1 base and the J gene lost 4 bases, with 11 bases spanning the gap. The CDR3 DNA sequence: TGTGCCTGGAGTGCTGGCCTGGAGTACGAGCAGTACTTC. Translation: CAWSAGLEYEQYF. The whole variable domain, filled in from reference TRBV30 and TRBJ2-7, reads SQTIHQWPATLVQPVGSPLSLECTVEGTSNPNLYWYRQAAGRGLQLLFYSVGIGQISSEVPQNLSASRPQDRQFILSSKKLLLSDSGFYLCAWSAGLEYEQYFGPGTRLTVT.

The chain joins TRBV11-3 to TRBJ2-1, with D unresolved. V dropped 0 bases and J dropped 2 bases, with 8 bases sitting between them. Germline V gene sequence: CDR1 SGHNT, CDR2 YENEEA. This CDR3 is 15 amino acids long. The CDR3 loop reads CASSLESSAYNEQFF. The DNA of the CDR3 is TGTGCCAGCAGCTTAGAGTCAAGCGCCTACAATGAGCAGTTCTTC.

V usage is TRBV3-1 (or the pseudogene TRBV3-2) and J usage is TRBJ1-3; no reliable D call. The V gene's germline CDR1 is LGHDT and CDR2 YNNKEL (reference sequence). V was pared by 1 base and J by 0 bases, with 10 bases between. The CDR3 covers 16 residues. The CDR3 nucleotides read TGTGCCAGCAGCCAAGGGACTCTTAGCTCTGGAAACACCATATATTTT. Encoded protein: CASSQGTLSSGNTIYF.